Listed here are 23 T cell receptor beta chains from one sample, sequenced in a study of blood T cell repertoires in COVID-19. Sequenced by immunoSEQ multiplex PCR; TCRdb stores in-frame clones only, minus some. The table shows 110,000 to 150,000 clones, with just over 85% occurring only once. Sequencing was done on a sample of peripheral blood. These receptors originate from a woman aged 55-70 years with acute or convalescent COVID-19.

This rearrangement joins TRBV5-4 to TRBJ1-2; D ambiguous. The CDR3 is 14 residues long. Germline CDR1 reads SGHNT; CDR2 reads YYREEE (reference sequence). Trimming removed 2 bases at V and 2 bases at J, with 10 bases between. The CDR3 sequence: CASSFWAGNYGYTF. The CDR3 coding sequence is TGTGCCAGCAGCTTCTGGGCGGGAAACTATGGCTACACCTTC.

V gene TRBV10-3 combines with J gene TRBJ1-4; TRBD1 is a possible D gene (6 bases). Deletions cut 8 bases from V and 4 bases from J, with 14 bases between. Per germline, CDR1 ENHRY and CDR2 SYGVKD. The length of the CDR3 is 14 residues. CDR3 in DNA: TGTGCCATCGGGGGCGGTCAGGATAATGAAAAACTGTTTTTT. Its translation is CAIGGGQDNEKLFF.

The chain links TRBV5-6 to TRBJ2-7; 9 bases are shared with TRBD1. The CDR3 has 15 amino acids. The V gene end was trimmed by 2 bases and the J gene end by 3 bases; junction bases not matched to a gene: 6. CDR1 is SGHDT, CDR2 YYEEEE, per germline. CDR3 in amino acids: CASSFLGQGLYEQYF. The CDR3 DNA sequence: TGTGCCAGCAGCTTCCTGGGACAGGGTCTCTACGAGCAGTACTTC.

A single count supports this clone. The rearrangement uses TRBV25-1 and TRBJ1-2; D perhaps matches TRBD1 (5 bases). Trimming took off 2 bases at V and 8 bases at J, with 9 bases between the two ends. This CDR3 has 12 residues. Germline V gives CDR1 MGHDK, CDR2 SYGVNS. CDR3 sequence (DNA): TGTGCCAGCAGTGAAGCCAGGGTGGGCTACACCTTC. Its translation is CASSEARVGYTF.

This clone was detected once. The rearrangement uses TRBV30 and TRBJ1-4; TRBD1 matches 7 bases. Germline V gene lookup returns CDR1 GTSNPN and CDR2 SVGIG (reference sequence). V shed 2 bases, J shed 0 bases, and the junction held 18 bases outside the gene matches. The CDR3 has 20 residues. CDR3 in DNA: TGTGCCTGGAGTACAGGGTTGAACAGGGGAGGATCTGCAACTAATGAAAAACTGTTTTTT. This sequence encodes CAWSTGLNRGGSATNEKLFF.

The rearrangement uses TRBV6-6 and TRBJ1-6, with TRBD1 matching over 9 bases. V lost 6 bases, J lost 11 bases, and 8 bases stayed unmatched. The germline V gene has CDR1 MNHNY and CDR2 SVGAGI (reference sequence). This CDR3 comprises 14 residues. CDR3 loop: CASSPGQGWTPLHF. For the CDR3, the DNA is TGTGCCAGCAGCCCCGGACAGGGGTGGACACCCCTCCACTTT.

CDR3 sequence reads: CASRQTGTTDYTF. DNA of the CDR3: TGTGCCAGCAGACAGACAGGCACGACCGACTACACCTTC. The genes are TRBV28 and TRBJ1-2, with a weak D call TRBD1 (6 bases). The germline V and J ends were trimmed by 6 bases and 10 bases, with 18 bases remaining between them. The CDR3 sequence is 13 residues long. CDR1 MDHEN and CDR2 SYDVKM come from the germline V gene.

V usage is TRBV10-3 and J usage is TRBJ2-7, with 7 bases matching TRBD1. The germline V gene encodes CDR1 ENHRY and CDR2 SYGVKD. The trim removed 7 bases at V and 2 bases at J, leaving 5 bases unmatched. This CDR3 contains 13 residues. The CDR3 spells CAIKKDRAYEQYF. As DNA, the CDR3 is TGTGCCATCAAGAAAGACAGGGCCTACGAGCAGTACTTC.

The chain links TRBV7-9 to TRBJ2-3; 7 nucleotides match TRBD2. Germline CDR1 SEHNR, CDR2 FQNEAQ (reference sequence). The CDR3 is 15 residues long. With 3 bases clipped from V and 0 bases from J, the junction kept 3 bases outside the gene matches. DNA for the CDR3: TGTGCCAGCAGCTTTAGCGGGTCTAGCACAGATACGCAGTATTTT. Its protein product is CASSFSGSSTDTQYF.

The gene calls are TRBV15 and TRBJ1-3; D possibly corresponds to TRBD1 (6 bases). V dropped 2 bases and J dropped 4 bases, with 18 bases sitting between them. Per the germline V gene, CDR1 is LNHNV and CDR2 is YYDKDF (reference sequence). The CDR3 extends over 17 amino acids. For the CDR3, the DNA is TGTGCCACCAGCAGACGTTTTCAGGGGATATCCGGAAACACCATATATTTT. This gives the protein CATSRRFQGISGNTIYF.

The chain is built from TRBV19 and TRBJ1-4, with TRBD1 as a possible D gene (5 bases). V lost 5 bases and J 8 bases, leaving 12 bases between the germline ends. The CDR3 covers 13 residues. Per germline, CDR1 LNHDA and CDR2 SQIVND (reference sequence). CDR3 coding DNA: TGTGCCAGTAGTTTGGGGACTGGCGAAAAACTGTTTTTT. It codes for CASSLGTGEKLFF.

The gene calls are TRBV7-9 and TRBJ1-2; D may be TRBD1 (5 bases). Germline loops: CDR1 SEHNR, CDR2 FQNEAQ (reference sequence). CDR3 length: 15 residues. Between the trimmed V and J ends, which lost 6 bases and 4 bases, there was a span of 18 bases. CDR3 sequence: CASSSQGGWSYGYTF. The CDR3 region has the DNA TGTGCCAGCAGTTCCCAGGGTGGTTGGTCCTATGGCTACACCTTC.

V is TRBV15 and J is TRBJ2-7, with 7 nucleotides matching TRBD2. V lost 0 bases to trimming and J lost 7 bases; unmatched junction nucleotides: 9. CDR1 is LNHNV, CDR2 YYDKDF, per germline (reference sequence). CDR3 size: 15 residues. This CDR3 is CATSRDSGAGGEQYF. CDR3 DNA sequence: TGTGCCACCAGCAGAGATTCAGGCGCCGGGGGGGAGCAGTACTTC.

The rearrangement joins TRBV10-3 to TRBJ2-3; the match to TRBD1 covers 10 bases. V was clipped by 9 bases and J by 4 bases; unmatched bases: 10. The CDR3 length is 15 residues. The germline gives CDR1 ENHRY, CDR2 SYGVKD. The CDR3 protein is CAISDRGTGADTQYF. In DNA form, the CDR3 reads TGTGCCATTTCTGACCGGGGGACAGGGGCAGATACGCAGTATTTT.

The chain combines TRBV6-5 with TRBJ1-1; D possibly corresponds to TRBD1 (6 bases). The CDR3 extends over 15 amino acids. The V and J ends lost 8 bases and 1 base respectively, with 17 bases between them. Germline-derived CDR1 and CDR2 are MNHEY and SVGAGI. The CDR3 DNA reads TGTGCCAGCGATTTGGGGGGGGGCTGGAACACTGAAGCTTTCTTT. Protein product: CASDLGGGWNTEAFF.

The J gene is TRBJ1-1, the V gene TRBV6-1; no definite D call. The CDR3 is made up of 13 amino acids. With 3 bases removed from V and 1 base from J, the gap between germline ends came to 6 bases. Germline values: CDR1 MNHNS, CDR2 SASEGT. CDR3 amino acids: CASSDGRNTEAFF. The CDR3 DNA reads as TGTGCCAGCAGTGACGGGAGGAACACTGAAGCTTTCTTT.

The J gene is TRBJ1-3, the V gene TRBV28; D is undetermined. The germline V gene encodes CDR1 MDHEN and CDR2 SYDVKM. The CDR3 has 15 amino acids. V dropped 3 bases and J dropped 4 bases, with 13 bases sitting between them. In nucleotides, the CDR3 is TGTGCCAGCAGTTTGCGGTCCGGGATCGGAAACACCATATATTTT. It translates to CASSLRSGIGNTIYF.

This chain links TRBV27 with TRBJ2-5, with no clear D. V shed 5 bases and J shed 2 bases, with 15 bases lying between them. Germline V gene data show CDR1 as MNHEY and CDR2 as SMNVEV (reference sequence). The CDR3 length is 15 residues. The CDR3 region is CASSTLPTLQETQYF. CDR3 nucleotide sequence: TGTGCCAGCAGTACCCTCCCAACTCTACAAGAGACCCAGTACTTC.

The rearrangement links TRBV9 to TRBJ1-1; D gene uncertain. The germline gives CDR1 SGDLS, CDR2 YYNGEE. The ends were cut back, 3 bases at V and 4 bases at J, with 7 bases in the middle. The CDR3 consists of 12 residues. The CDR3: CASSEEGTEAFF. CDR3 nucleotide sequence: TGTGCCAGCAGCGAGGAGGGCACTGAAGCTTTCTTT.

This clone was detected once. The chain combines TRBV4-3 with TRBJ2-3, with 8 bases matching TRBD2. The CDR3 sequence is 14 residues long. In germline, CDR1 is LGHNA, CDR2 YSLEER. V shed 0 bases and J 9 bases; nucleotides not matched to a gene: 5. The CDR3 region is CASSQDRGGRTQYF. DNA of the CDR3: TGCGCCAGCAGCCAAGATCGCGGGGGGCGAACGCAGTATTTT.

The rearrangement joins TRBV6-4 to TRBJ2-3; D is possibly TRBD1 (6 bases). CDR3 length equals 13 residues. V was clipped by 4 bases and J by 2 bases, with 7 bases between them. Germline CDR1 reads MRHNA; CDR2 reads SNTAGT. The CDR3 nucleotides read TGTGCCAGCAGTGGGACAGTCACAGATACGCAGTATTTT. Translating gives CASSGTVTDTQYF.

V is TRBV18 and J is TRBJ2-3; D gene ambiguous. The CDR3 runs to 14 residues. CDR1 is KGHSH, CDR2 LQKENI, per germline. Trimming took off 0 bases at V and 4 bases at J, with 8 bases between the two ends. In DNA, the CDR3 is TGTGCCAGCTCACCACCAAGTGAGGCAGATACGCAGTATTTT. Translating gives CASSPPSEADTQYF. The whole variable domain, remainder taken from reference TRBV18 and TRBJ2-3, is NAGVMQNPRHLVRRRGQEARLRCSPMKGHSHVYWYRQLPEEGLKFMVYLQKENIIDESGMPKERFSAEFPKEGPSILRIQQVVRGDSAAYFCASSPPSEADTQYFGPGTRLTVL.

The V gene is TRBV19, the J gene TRBJ1-1; D might be TRBD1 (6 bases). The CDR3 has 13 amino acids. CDR1 is LNHDA, CDR2 SQIVND, per germline (reference sequence). V was cut by 4 bases and J by 4 bases, with 10 bases left in between. CDR3 sequence: CASSNPGVTEAFF. In nucleotides, the CDR3 is TGTGCCAGTAGTAATCCAGGGGTCACTGAAGCTTTCTTT.